This paragraph reports one T cell receptor (beta chain). This clonotype was detected only a few times. Its target antigen remains unknown. No clone much larger than this one lies a single base away; base qualities are absent. These data come from a study of CD8 T cells in ankylosing spondylitis (dated by TCRdb to about 2017). Background for the entire study: The study profiled T cell receptor beta repertoires in healthy donors and ankylosing spondylitis patients to find disease-linked TCR variants. Peripheral blood samples were taken, and synovial fluid was additionally collected from ankylosing spondylitis patients. The full study cohort comprised about 24 ankylosing spondylitis patients and around 100 healthy donors. Study-level results and caveats: Some motif variants had previously been reported in the synovial fluid and blood of reactive arthritis patients, which suggests shared mechanisms of disease initiation. According to the report, matched synovial fluid samples from ankylosing spondylitis patients were significantly enriched for the disease-linked clones. Blood from ankylosing spondylitis patients appeared to be characterized by a TCR beta motif made up of under 10 highly homologous amino acid variants. The disease-linked clones showed a CD8+ phenotype and occurred at relatively low frequencies in peripheral blood.

The germline V gene provides CDR1 SGHVS and CDR2 FQNEAQ. V is shortened by 5 bases, J by 7 bases, and the region joining them spans 17 bases. Reading from cysteine to phenylalanine, the CDR3 counts 14 amino acids. Of all the DNA, just the CDR3 is kept, 42 bases in frame from base 1. The sample was run on an Illumina HiSeq 2500. Quantitative 5'-RACE with molecular barcodes was the method used to prepare the TCR beta libraries. Processing in the source paper ran as follows. Disease-linked TCR variants were identified with a new computational method built on a probabilistic model of VDJ rearrangement. TCRdb trimmed the raw reads at Q25, called clones with MiXCR and kept productive beta chains. All rows with the same CDR3 protein become a single entry with the most common DNA and genes. TCRdb's processing, not the authors', yielded these V and J calls. Recorded for this sample are roughly 250,000 distinct CDR3 sequences; around 7.8% of them occurred a single time. The top ten clones comprise approximately 7% of the sample.

Sequencing used blood, either unsorted or a sorted T cell fraction (not recorded which). This TCR was recovered from a male donor with ankylosing spondylitis or in good health (not recorded which). The V and J segments used are TRBV7-8 and TRBJ2-5; 6 matching bases give a weak D call of TRBD2. For the CDR3, the sequence is CASSHKRVGGTQYF. In nucleotides, the sequence is TGTGCCAGCAGCCATAAACGAGTGGGGGGGACCCAGTACTTC.